This T cell receptor (beta chain) was captured in a study of tumor-infiltrating lymphocytes in primary liver carcinoma. This clonotype has just one count. A junction boundary mismatches the germline segment, possibly from a read error. The tissue used was unsorted bulk material of 20-30 mg. RNA and DNA were co-extracted from it with the AllPrep DNA/RNA mini kit. Every tumor sample analyzed contained over 90% viable tumor cells. The CDR3 loop spans 16 amino acids. Germline V lookup: CDR1 SGHKS, CDR2 YYEKEE (reference sequence). The investigators made TCR beta cDNA from approximately 500 ng total RNA, using a constant-region primer. Modified slightly, ARM-PCR produced TCR beta libraries over three nested multiplex PCR rounds. Use of TRBV1-TRBV30 forward primers with a C-beta reverse primer characterized the first two PCR rounds, which lasted about 11 cycles each. TCRdb called the multiplex PCR reads again in MiXCR, with one record for every CDR3 protein. The repertoire includes 99,000 or so distinct CDR3 sequences, roughly 80% of them detected once, and approximately 18% sits in the top ten.

The rearrangement joins TRBV5-5 to TRBJ2-3; 7 nucleotides line up with TRBD2. The sample was liver tumor tissue from sampling region 3. The subset is: tumor region T3, left-lateral pole. This TCR was sampled from a man in his forties with primary liver carcinoma and hepatitis B virus infection. CDR3 coding DNA: TGTGCCAGCAGGACCCTAAGCGGGATGGGAACAGGTACGCTGTATTTT. Protein: CASRTLSGMGTGTLYF.